This T cell receptor (beta chain) was obtained from a study of early T cells in non-severe SARS-CoV-2 infection (dated by TCRdb to the early 2020s). Regarding the complete study: Because TCR sequencing was done on bulk RNA from unsorted whole blood, the alpha and beta chains could not be paired. The paper's findings and limits, for the study overall: VDJdb matching was skewed toward anti-spike CD8 responses and likely underestimated virus-specific expansions, missing private and CD4 specificities.

The table lists this clonotype with many counts. This receptor's antigen is unknown. No base quality values were provided; no much bigger clone lies one nucleotide off. The CDR3 runs 14 amino acids, cysteine and phenylalanine included. Of the read, only the CDR3 DNA is kept; its 42 bases are in frame from base 1. CDR1 and CDR2 (KGHDR, SFDVKD) derive from the germline V gene. V is pared back by 5 bases and J by 3 bases, with 10 bases lying between the germline termini. Set within a cohort of healthcare workers in London, UK, this nested case-control study involved weekly PCR testing of nasopharyngeal swabs along with blood sampling. Between 23 and 31 March 2020, the week of the UK lockdown, healthcare workers were enrolled and then followed up weekly for as long as 16 weeks. The protocol used for the library was 5' RACE. The sequencing machine was a NextSeq 500. Unique molecular identifiers were attached to individual cDNA molecules in the TCR library protocol so that sequencing error and PCR bias could be corrected. TCR alpha and beta chains were both sequenced, and the abundances of alpha and beta sequences in each sample were closely correlated with each other. Turning to the authors' computational methods: Decombinator V4 was used to annotate TCR sequences for V gene, J gene and CDR3. TCRs were defined as expanded if a significant change between any two time points was detected under a Poisson model with p below 0.0001. Abundances of TCRs were expressed as counts per million after normalisation to the total number of TCRs sequenced in each sample. TRAV1-2 paired with TRAJ12, TRAJ20 or TRAJ33 defined MAIT TCRs, while TRAV10 paired with TRAJ18 defined iNKT TCRs. VDJdb, accessed 1 November 2021, was searched for CMV, EBV and SARS-CoV-2 annotated TCRs, with TCRs annotated for multiple antigens excluded. The public reads were run again by TCRdb, first through fastp at Q25 and then through MiXCR, and only productive beta chains were kept. Each entry is one CDR3 protein sequence, shown with its most common DNA and genes. These V and J calls rely on TCRdb rather than the paper's analysis. Counted in this sample were about 34,000 distinct CDR3 sequences; around 6% of them appeared once. Together, the top ten hold 7.5% to 8% of the sample.

The rearranged chain carries TRBV24-1 and TRBJ1-5, with the D gene not confidently named. The clonotype comes from an adult who was a healthcare worker with PCR-confirmed SARS-CoV-2 infection or an uninfected control (not recorded which). Sequencing input: whole blood. The CDR3: CATSVREHNQPQHF. The DNA sequence is TGTGCCACCAGTGTACGGGAGCACAATCAGCCCCAGCATTTT.